Listed below are T cell receptor beta chains from one sample, sequenced in a study of OX40 agonist ivuxolimab in advanced cancers. Some clones are missing from TCRdb's copy, which holds only in-frame ones; the method was immunoSEQ multiplex PCR. Of about 78,000 clones listed, 92% are singletons. The starting material was CD4+ or CD8+ T cells sorted from blood, obtained in a trial of the OX40 agonist ivuxolimab. Receptors originate from an adult with an advanced solid tumor such as melanoma, head and neck, liver or kidney cancer. Both conserved end residues are part of each CDR3. A D gene is named only where the DNA matches it firmly. Not all rows give a size; the values are once, few, many and, for expanded clones, a class.

len	v_gene	d_gene	j_gene	abundance	CDR3nt	CDR3aa
13	TRBV10-3	.	TRBJ1-1	.	TGTGCCATCAGTGAGGCAGGGTACACTGAAGCTTTCTTT	CAISEAGYTEAFF
16	TRBV11-3	TRBD2	TRBJ2-7	.	TGTGCCAGCAGCTTGAGCGGGGGCTCCCTAGCCTACGAGCAGTACTTC	CASSLSGGSLAYEQYF
17	TRBV19	.	TRBJ2-2	.	TGTGCCAGTAGTGCCGGTCGTTCGTTCGCGAACACCGGGGAGCTGTTTTTT	CASSAGRSFANTGELFF
14	TRBV11-3	.	TRBJ2-3	.	TGTGCCAGCAGCTCAGGGCCAAGCACAGATACGCAGTATTTT	CASSSGPSTDTQYF
13	TRBV19	.	TRBJ2-1	.	TGTGCCAGTAGTATAGAAGGGCGCAATGAGCAGTTCTTC	CASSIEGRNEQFF
16	TRBV9	TRBD2	TRBJ2-7	.	TGTGCCAGCAGCCCTTCTAGCGGGCTATACTCCTACGAGCAGTACTTC	CASSPSSGLYSYEQYF
13	TRBV11-2	.	TRBJ1-1	.	TGTGCCAGCAGCTTAGAGGTTTTCGGTGAAGCTTTCTTT	CASSLEVFGEAFF
14	TRBV7-2	.	TRBJ2-3	.	TGTGCCAGCAGCGTTAACGGGGGTGGAGATACGCAGTATTTT	CASSVNGGGDTQYF
15	TRBV7-2	.	TRBJ2-6	.	TGTGCCAGCAGCTTAGGGGGTGCTGGGGCCAACGTCCTGACTTTC	CASSLGGAGANVLTF
15	TRBV2	.	TRBJ2-2	once	TGTGCCAGCAGTGAAGTTCCAGCAAGGGCCGGGGAGCTGTTTTTT	CASSEVPARAGELFF
14	TRBV11-2	.	TRBJ1-1	.	TGTGCCAGCAGCGAAGGACGGGTGAACACTGAAGCTTTCTTT	CASSEGRVNTEAFF
14	TRBV25-1	.	TRBJ1-2	once	TGTGCCAGCAGTGGCCCAGCCCCTAACTATGGCTACACCTTC	CASSGPAPNYGYTF
14	TRBV7-2	.	TRBJ2-3	once	TGTGCCAGCAGCCCAGAGAGGTGGACACCCCCACAGTATTTT	CASSPERWTPPQYF
18	TRBV30	.	TRBJ2-3	once	TGTGCCTGGAGTGTACGAGTGGGCAGGGTGAACTCTCCGGATACGCAGTATTTT	CAWSVRVGRVNSPDTQYF
13	TRBV6-1	.	TRBJ1-2	once	TGTGCCAGCAGTGATCGGTCTGGATATGGCTACACCTTC	CASSDRSGYGYTF
15	TRBV29-1	TRBD1	TRBJ1-2	.	TGCAGCGTGGGGACAGGGGAAAGATTATTCTCTGGCTACACCTTC	CSVGTGERLFSGYTF
11	TRBV20-1	.	TRBJ2-1	.	TGCAGTGCTACGCGGGGCAATGAGCAGTTCTTC	CSATRGNEQFF
17	TRBV18	.	TRBJ2-3	.	TGTGCCAGCTCCCTCGCTGGGGCAGGGAGTAGCACAGATACGCAGTATTTT	CASSLAGAGSSTDTQYF
16	TRBV5-4	.	TRBJ1-2	.	TGTGCCAGCAGCTTGGGATCAGGACGGACGAACTATGGCTACACCTTC	CASSLGSGRTNYGYTF
16	TRBV6-5	TRBD1	TRBJ2-7	.	TGTGCCAGCAGTTACTCAAGAGGGGGCGCGGACTACGAGCAGTACTTC	CASSYSRGGADYEQYF
14	TRBV5-1	TRBD1	TRBJ1-5	.	TGCGCCAGCAGCCCCGGACAGGGTGGTCAGCCCCAGCATTTT	CASSPGQGGQPQHF
15	TRBV5-5	.	TRBJ2-5	.	TGTGCCAGCAGCCCTAGGGAGGCAGCCCGGGGGACCCAGTACTTC	CASSPREAARGTQYF
15	TRBV7-2	TRBD2	TRBJ2-3	.	TGTGCCAGCGGCCTAAATGGGGCGGGAGTAGATACGCAGTATTTT	CASGLNGAGVDTQYF
16	TRBV14	.	TRBJ1-2	.	TGTGCCAGCAGCCAAGGGCAGCAGGGGTCTAACTATGGCTACACCTTC	CASSQGQQGSNYGYTF
16	TRBV12-1	.	TRBJ2-7	.	TGTGCCAGCAGCTTTGTCGGGGGGACAGGGATCGACGAGCAGTACTTC	CASSFVGGTGIDEQYF
14	TRBV6-1	.	TRBJ2-7	.	TGTGCCAGCAGTGAATCGGGAATGCCCTACGAGCAGTACTTC	CASSESGMPYEQYF
13	TRBV10-1	.	TRBJ1-5	few	TGCGCCAGCAGTCCTACAGGGCCTCAGCCCCAGCATTTT	CASSPTGPQPQHF
15	TRBV6-1	.	TRBJ1-5	.	TGTGCCAGCAGTGAAAGGGGACACCTCAATCAGCCCCAGCATTTT	CASSERGHLNQPQHF
16	TRBV15	TRBD2	TRBJ2-2	.	TGTGCCACCAGCAGAGGACTAGCGGAGAACACCGGGGAGCTGTTTTTT	CATSRGLAENTGELFF
15	TRBV28	.	TRBJ2-4	.	TGTGCCAGCAGTTTACCGGCCTTAGCCAAAAACATTCAGTACTTC	CASSLPALAKNIQYF
12	TRBV28	.	TRBJ2-7	.	TGTGCCAGCAGTTCCAGGGTTGTAAGGCAGTACTTC	CASSSRVVRQYF
15	TRBV28	TRBD1	TRBJ2-2	.	TGTGCCAGCAGCATAGGACAGGTCTACACCGGGGAGCTGTTTTTT	CASSIGQVYTGELFF
14	TRBV25-1	.	TRBJ2-5	once	TGTGCCAGCAGTGGGCTCAGGTACCAAGAGACCCAGTACTTC	CASSGLRYQETQYF
13	TRBV6-6	.	TRBJ2-7	.	TGTGCCAGCAGTACCGGGTCGCACTACGAGCAGTACTTC	CASSTGSHYEQYF
15	TRBV30	TRBD1	TRBJ1-1	few	TGTGCCTGGAGCCTTCGACAGGGGCCTGTCACTGAAGCTTTCTTT	CAWSLRQGPVTEAFF
15	TRBV10-3	.	TRBJ2-1	few	TGTGCCATCCGTGCCCTTGTAAGCTCCTACAATGAGCAGTTCTTC	CAIRALVSSYNEQFF
13	TRBV6-1	TRBD1	TRBJ1-3	once	TGTGCCAGCACCGGGACAGGGGGAAACACCATATATTTT	CASTGTGGNTIYF
16	TRBV5-1	.	TRBJ2-3	.	TGCGCCAGCAGCTTGGGAGTCGTAGGGAGCACAGATACGCAGTATTTT	CASSLGVVGSTDTQYF
17	TRBV4-2	.	TRBJ2-1	.	TGTGCCAGCAGCCATCCGGGACCTAGGGGTGAAAGCAATGAGCAGTTCTTC	CASSHPGPRGESNEQFF
16	TRBV12-5	TRBD1	TRBJ1-5	.	TGTGCTCGGGGGGACAGGGCCAAATATAGCAATCAGCCCCAGCATTTT	CARGDRAKYSNQPQHF
19	TRBV27	.	TRBJ2-6	.	.	CASSFFGQGPDSGANVLTF
17	TRBV5-1	TRBD2	TRBJ2-5	.	TGCGCCAGCAGCTTGGGGGGTAGCGGGAGCGTAGGAGAGACCCAGTACTTC	CASSLGGSGSVGETQYF
13	TRBV6-5	.	TRBJ1-2	.	TGTGCCAGCAGCCCTTCCTTCTCGGCCGGCTACACCTTC	CASSPSFSAGYTF
11	TRBV6-5	.	TRBJ2-3	.	TGTGCCAGCAGTGACACAGATACGCAGTATTTT	CASSDTDTQYF
11	TRBV10-3	.	TRBJ2-3	.	TGTGCCACGCGGGGCACAGATACGCAGTATTTT	CATRGTDTQYF